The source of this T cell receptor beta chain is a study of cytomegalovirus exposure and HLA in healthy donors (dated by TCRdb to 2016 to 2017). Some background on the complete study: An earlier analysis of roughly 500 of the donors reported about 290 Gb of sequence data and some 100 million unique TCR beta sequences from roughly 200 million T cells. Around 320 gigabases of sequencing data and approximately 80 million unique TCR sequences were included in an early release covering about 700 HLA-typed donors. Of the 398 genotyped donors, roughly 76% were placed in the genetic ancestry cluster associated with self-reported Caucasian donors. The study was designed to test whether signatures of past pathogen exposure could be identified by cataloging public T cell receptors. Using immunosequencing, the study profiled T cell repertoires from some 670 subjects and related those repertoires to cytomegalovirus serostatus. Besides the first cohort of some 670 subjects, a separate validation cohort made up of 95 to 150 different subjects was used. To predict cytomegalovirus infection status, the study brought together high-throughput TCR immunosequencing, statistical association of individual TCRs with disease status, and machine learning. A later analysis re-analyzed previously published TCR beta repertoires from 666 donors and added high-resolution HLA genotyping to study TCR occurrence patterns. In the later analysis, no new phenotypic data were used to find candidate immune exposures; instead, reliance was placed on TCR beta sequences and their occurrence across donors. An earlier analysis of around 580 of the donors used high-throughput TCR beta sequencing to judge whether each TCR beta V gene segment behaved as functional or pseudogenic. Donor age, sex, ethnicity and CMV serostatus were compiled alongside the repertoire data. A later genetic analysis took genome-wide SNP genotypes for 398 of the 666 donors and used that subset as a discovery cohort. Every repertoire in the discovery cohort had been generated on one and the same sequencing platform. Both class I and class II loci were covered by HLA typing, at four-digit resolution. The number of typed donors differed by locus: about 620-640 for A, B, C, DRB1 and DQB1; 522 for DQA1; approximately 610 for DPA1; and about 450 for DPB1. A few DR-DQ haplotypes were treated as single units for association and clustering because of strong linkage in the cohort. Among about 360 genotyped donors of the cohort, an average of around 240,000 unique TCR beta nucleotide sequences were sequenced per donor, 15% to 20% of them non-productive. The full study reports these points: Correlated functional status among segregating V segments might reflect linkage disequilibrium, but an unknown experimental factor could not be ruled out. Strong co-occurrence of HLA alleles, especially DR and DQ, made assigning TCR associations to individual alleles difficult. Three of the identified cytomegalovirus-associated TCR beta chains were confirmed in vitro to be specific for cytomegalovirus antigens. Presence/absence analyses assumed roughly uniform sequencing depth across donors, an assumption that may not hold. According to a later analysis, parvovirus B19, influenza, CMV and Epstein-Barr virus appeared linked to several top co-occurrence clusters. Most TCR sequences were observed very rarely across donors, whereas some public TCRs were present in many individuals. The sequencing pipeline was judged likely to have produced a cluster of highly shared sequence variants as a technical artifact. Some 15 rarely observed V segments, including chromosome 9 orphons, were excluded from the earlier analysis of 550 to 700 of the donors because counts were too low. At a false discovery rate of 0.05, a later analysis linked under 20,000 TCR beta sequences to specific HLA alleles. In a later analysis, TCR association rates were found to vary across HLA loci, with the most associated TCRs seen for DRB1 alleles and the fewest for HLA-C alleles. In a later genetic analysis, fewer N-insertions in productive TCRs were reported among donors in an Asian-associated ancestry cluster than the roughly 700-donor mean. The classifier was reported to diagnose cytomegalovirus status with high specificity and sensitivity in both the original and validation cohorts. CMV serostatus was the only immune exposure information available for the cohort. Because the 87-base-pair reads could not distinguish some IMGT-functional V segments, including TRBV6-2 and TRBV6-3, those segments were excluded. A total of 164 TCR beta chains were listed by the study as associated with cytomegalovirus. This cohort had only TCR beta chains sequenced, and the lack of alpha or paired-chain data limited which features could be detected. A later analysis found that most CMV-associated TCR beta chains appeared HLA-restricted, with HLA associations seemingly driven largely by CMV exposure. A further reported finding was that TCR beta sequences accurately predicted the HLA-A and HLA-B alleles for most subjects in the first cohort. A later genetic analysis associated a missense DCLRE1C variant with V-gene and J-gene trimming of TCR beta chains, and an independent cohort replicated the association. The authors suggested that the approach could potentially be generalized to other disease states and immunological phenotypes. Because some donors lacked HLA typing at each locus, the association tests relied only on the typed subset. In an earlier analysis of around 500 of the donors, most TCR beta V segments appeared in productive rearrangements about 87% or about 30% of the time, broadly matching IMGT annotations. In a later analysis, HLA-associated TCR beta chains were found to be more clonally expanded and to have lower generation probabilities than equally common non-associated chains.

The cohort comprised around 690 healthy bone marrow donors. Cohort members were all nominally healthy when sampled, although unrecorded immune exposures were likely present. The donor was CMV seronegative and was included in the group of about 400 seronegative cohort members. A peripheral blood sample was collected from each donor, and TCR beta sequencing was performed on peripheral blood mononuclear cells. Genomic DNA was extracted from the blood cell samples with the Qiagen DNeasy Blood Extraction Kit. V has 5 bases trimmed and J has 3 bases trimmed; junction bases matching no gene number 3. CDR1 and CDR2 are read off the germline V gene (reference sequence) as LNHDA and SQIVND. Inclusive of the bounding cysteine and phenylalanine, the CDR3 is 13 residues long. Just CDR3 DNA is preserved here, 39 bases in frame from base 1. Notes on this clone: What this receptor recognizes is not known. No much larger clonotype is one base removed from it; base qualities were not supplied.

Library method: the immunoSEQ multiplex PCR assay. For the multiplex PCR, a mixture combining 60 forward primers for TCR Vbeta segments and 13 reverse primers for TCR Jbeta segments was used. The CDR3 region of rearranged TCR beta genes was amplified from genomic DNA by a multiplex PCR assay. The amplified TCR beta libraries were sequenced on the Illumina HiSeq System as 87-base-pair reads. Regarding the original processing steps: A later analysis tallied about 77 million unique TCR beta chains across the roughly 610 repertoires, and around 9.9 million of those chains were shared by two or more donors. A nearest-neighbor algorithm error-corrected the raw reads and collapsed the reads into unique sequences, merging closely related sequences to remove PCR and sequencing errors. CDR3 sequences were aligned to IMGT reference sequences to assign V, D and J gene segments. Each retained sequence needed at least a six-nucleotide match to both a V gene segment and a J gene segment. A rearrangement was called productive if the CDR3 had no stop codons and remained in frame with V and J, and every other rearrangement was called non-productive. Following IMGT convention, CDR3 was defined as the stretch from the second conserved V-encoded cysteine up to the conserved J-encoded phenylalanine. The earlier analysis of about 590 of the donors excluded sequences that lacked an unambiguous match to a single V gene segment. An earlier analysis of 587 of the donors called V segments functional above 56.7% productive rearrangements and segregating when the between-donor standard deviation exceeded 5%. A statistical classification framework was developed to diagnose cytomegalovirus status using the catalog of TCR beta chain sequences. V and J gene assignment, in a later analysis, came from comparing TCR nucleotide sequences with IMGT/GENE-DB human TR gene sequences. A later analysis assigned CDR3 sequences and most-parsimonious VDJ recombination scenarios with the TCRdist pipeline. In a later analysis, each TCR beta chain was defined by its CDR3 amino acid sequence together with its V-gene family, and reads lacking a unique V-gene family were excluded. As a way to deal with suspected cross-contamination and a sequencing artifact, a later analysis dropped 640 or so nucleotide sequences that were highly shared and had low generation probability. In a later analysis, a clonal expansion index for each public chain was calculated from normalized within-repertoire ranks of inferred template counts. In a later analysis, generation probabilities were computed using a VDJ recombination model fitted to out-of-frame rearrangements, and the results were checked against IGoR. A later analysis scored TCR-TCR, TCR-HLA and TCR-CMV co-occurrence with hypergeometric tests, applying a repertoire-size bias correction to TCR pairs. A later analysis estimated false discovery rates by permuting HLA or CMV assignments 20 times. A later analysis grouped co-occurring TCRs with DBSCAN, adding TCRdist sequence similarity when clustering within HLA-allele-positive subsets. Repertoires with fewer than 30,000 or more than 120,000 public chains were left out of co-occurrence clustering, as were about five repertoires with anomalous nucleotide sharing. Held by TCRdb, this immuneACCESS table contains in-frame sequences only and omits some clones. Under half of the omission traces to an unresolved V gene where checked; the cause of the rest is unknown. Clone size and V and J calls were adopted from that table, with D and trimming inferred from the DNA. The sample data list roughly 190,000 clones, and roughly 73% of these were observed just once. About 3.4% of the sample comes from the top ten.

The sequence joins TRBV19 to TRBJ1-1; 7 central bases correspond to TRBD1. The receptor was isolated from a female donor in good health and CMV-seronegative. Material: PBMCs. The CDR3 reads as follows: CASSSGQYTEAFF. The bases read TGTGCCAGTAGTTCGGGACAGTACACTGAAGCTTTCTTT. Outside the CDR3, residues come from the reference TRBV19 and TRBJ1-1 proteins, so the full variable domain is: DGGITQSPKYLFRKEGQNVTLSCEQNLNHDAMYWYRQDPGQGLRLIYYSQIVNDFQKGDIAEGYSVSREKKESFPLTVTSAQKNPTAFYLCASSSGQYTEAFFGQGTRLTVV.